This T cell receptor beta chain was sequenced for a study of T cell responses to AZD1222 COVID-19 vaccine. TCRdb's copy holds only in-frame clones and misses some; the assay was immunoSEQ multiplex PCR. The data show 150,000 to 200,000 clones, about 92% seen once. The CDR3 length is 17 residues. The germline gives CDR1 SGHAT, CDR2 FQNNGV. Trimming stripped 1 base from V and 4 bases from J, with 16 bases between. This receptor was taken from an adult in good health. This chain joins TRBV11-2 and TRBJ2-2; perhaps TRBD1 as D (5 bases). Sequencing was performed on peripheral blood, taken on day 0 of AZD1222 vaccination. The CDR3 DNA sequence: TGTGCCAGCAGCTTAGTGCCTGGGGCCGGTAGCACCGGGGAGCTGTTTTTT. Translated, it gives CASSLVPGAGSTGELFF.